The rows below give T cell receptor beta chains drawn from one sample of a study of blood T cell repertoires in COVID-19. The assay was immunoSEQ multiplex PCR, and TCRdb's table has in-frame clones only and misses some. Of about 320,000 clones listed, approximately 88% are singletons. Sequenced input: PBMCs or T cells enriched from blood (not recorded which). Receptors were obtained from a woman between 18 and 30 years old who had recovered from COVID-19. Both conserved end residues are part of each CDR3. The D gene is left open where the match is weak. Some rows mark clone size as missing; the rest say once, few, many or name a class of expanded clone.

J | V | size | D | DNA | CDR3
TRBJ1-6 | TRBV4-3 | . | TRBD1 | TGCGCCAGCAGCCGAAAACAGGGGGCAGGCTGGTCACCCCTCCACTTT | CASSRKQGAGWSPLHF
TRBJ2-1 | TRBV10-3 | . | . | TGTGCCATCAGTGACTTGAGTGAGAGCTCCTACAATGAGCAGTTCTTC | CAISDLSESSYNEQFF
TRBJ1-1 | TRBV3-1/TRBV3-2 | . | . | TGTGCCAGCAGCCAAGAGGACACTCCATGGGGGGACACTGAAGCTTTCTTT | CASSQEDTPWGDTEAFF
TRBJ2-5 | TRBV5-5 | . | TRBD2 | TGTGCCAGCAGCTTCGGGCGGGAGGCAGTACAAGAGACCCAGTACTTC | CASSFGREAVQETQYF
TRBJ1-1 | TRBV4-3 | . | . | TGCGCCAGCAGCCAAGATTACAGAATGAACACTGAAGCTTTCTTT | CASSQDYRMNTEAFF
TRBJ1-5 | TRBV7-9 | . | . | TGTGCCAGCAATGAGTATAGCAATCAGCCCCAGCATTTT | CASNEYSNQPQHF
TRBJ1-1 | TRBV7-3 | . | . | TGTGCCAGCAGCCTCGTGGAGGTTCAGGAAGCTTTCTTT | CASSLVEVQEAFF
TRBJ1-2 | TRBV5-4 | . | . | TGTGCCAGCACCGGAAGACAGACCCCTAATGGCTACACCTTC | CASTGRQTPNGYTF
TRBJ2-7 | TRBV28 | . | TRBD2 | TGTGCCAGCAGTTTATTTATTCGGGCTAGCGGACAACACGAGCAGTACTTC | CASSLFIRASGQHEQYF
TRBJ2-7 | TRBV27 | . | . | TGTGCCAGCGCTTCCGGACTGTCCTACGAGCAGTACTTC | CASASGLSYEQYF
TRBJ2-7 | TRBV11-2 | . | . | TGTGCCAGCAGCTTAGGGACAGCCTTCTACGAGCAGTACTTC | CASSLGTAFYEQYF
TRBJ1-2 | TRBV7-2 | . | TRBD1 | TGTGCCAGCCCCCTTAAGCTAGCCAGGGGGGAATATGGCTACACCTTC | CASPLKLARGEYGYTF
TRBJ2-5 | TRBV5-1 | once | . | TGCGCCAGCAGCCGGGACCAAGAGACCCAGTACTTC | CASSRDQETQYF
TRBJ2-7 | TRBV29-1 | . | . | TGCAGCGTCGGTGGGGCCTCCTACGAGCAGTACTTC | CSVGGASYEQYF
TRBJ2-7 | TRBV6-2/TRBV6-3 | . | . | TGTGCCAGCAGTAACTGGCCCTACGAGCAGTACTTC | CASSNWPYEQYF
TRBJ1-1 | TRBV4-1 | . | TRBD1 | TGCGCCAGCAGTACCTCCTCCTTAGGGGGCGATGAAGCTTTCTTT | CASSTSSLGGDEAFF
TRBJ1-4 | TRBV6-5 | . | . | TGTGCCAGCAGTTACTCGTGGACAGCAACTAATGAAAAACTGTTTTTT | CASSYSWTATNEKLFF
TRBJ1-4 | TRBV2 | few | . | TGTGCCAGCAGTCCTAAAGTTAACCATGAAAAACTGTTTTTT | CASSPKVNHEKLFF
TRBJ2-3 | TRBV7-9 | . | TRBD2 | TGTGCCAGCAGCCCCTATAGCGGGAGGTTAGATACGCAGTATTTT | CASSPYSGRLDTQYF
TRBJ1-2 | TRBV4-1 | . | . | TGCGCCAGCAGCCAAGATAACGGAGGTCTTTATGGCTACACCTTC | CASSQDNGGLYGYTF
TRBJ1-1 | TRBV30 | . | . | TGTGCCTGGAGTGTTAGTGGTGGCACTGAAGCTTTCTTT | CAWSVSGGTEAFF
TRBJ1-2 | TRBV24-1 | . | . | TGTGCCACCAGTCCCTCCGGGGACTATGGCTACACCTTC | CATSPSGDYGYTF
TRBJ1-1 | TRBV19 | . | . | TGTGCCAGTAGTATTATATACGCAGGGCCGGCCCCACAAGCTTTCTTT | CASSIIYAGPAPQAFF
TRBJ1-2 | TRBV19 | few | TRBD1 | TGTGCCAGTAGTAACCGGGACAGGGTTTATGGCTACACCTTC | CASSNRDRVYGYTF
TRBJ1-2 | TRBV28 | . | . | TGTGCCAGCAGGCGTACGCGGAGCTATGGCTACACCTTC | CASRRTRSYGYTF
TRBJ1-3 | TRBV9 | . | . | TGTGCCAGCAGCCCCACATACTCTGGAAACACCATATATTTT | CASSPTYSGNTIYF
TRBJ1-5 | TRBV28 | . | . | TGTGCCAGCAGTTTATACGGGACGGGGGGTCATCAGCCCCAGCATTTT | CASSLYGTGGHQPQHF
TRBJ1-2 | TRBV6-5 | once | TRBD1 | TGTGCCAGCAAACCAACCACAGGGGAAGTCTATGGCTACACCTTC | CASKPTTGEVYGYTF
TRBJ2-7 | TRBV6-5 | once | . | TGTGCCAGCAGTTACTCGACTGGAGAGTCTCTGTACGAGCAGTACTTC | CASSYSTGESLYEQYF
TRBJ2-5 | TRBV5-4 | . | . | TGTGCCAGCAGCTTTGGGGGGGCCCCCCCAGAAGAGACCCAGTACTTC | CASSFGGAPPEETQYF
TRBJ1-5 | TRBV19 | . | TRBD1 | TGTGCCAGTAGTATGAGGAGCAGGGGGGCCGATCAGCCCCAGCATTTT | CASSMRSRGADQPQHF
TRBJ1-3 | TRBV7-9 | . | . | TGTGCCAGCAGCCTCCCCTCCGGGGGAAACTCTGGAAACACCATATATTTT | CASSLPSGGNSGNTIYF
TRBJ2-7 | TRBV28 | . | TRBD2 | TGTGCCAGCCTTAATAGCGGGAGGCGGCCGGCCGAGCAGTACTTC | CASLNSGRRPAEQYF
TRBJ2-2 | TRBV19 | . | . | TGTGCCAGTAGTGGTAACTATGCCGGGGAGCTGTTTTTT | CASSGNYAGELFF
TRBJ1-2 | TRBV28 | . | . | TGTGCCAGCAGTGGGGGACACCTGGAGGCCAACCTCTATGGCTACACCTTC | CASSGGHLEANLYGYTF
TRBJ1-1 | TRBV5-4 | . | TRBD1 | TGTGCCAGCAGCTTGGGGCAGGGGGCTGAAGCTTTCTTT | CASSLGQGAEAFF
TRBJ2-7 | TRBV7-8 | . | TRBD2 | TGTGCCAGCAGCTCCTCTAGCGGGGCTAACGAGCAGTACTTC | CASSSSSGANEQYF
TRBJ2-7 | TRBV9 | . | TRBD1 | TGTGCCAGCAGCGCCTCGGGACAGGGAATCGACGAGCAGTACTTC | CASSASGQGIDEQYF
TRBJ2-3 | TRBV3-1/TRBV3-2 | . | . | TGTGCCAGCAGCCAAGATCCATCACTGGCAGATACGCAGTATTTT | CASSQDPSLADTQYF
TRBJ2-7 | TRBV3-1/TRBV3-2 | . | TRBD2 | TGTGCCAGCAGCCAGGGACTAGCGGGGGTTTCCTACGAGCAGTACTTC | CASSQGLAGVSYEQYF
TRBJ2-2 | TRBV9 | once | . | TGTGCCAGCAGCGTAGTGGCAACGAACACCGGGGAGCTGTTTTTT | CASSVVATNTGELFF
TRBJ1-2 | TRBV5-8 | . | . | TGTGCCAGCAGCTTTCAGGGGCGAAACTATGGCTACACCTTC | CASSFQGRNYGYTF
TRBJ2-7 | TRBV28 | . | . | TGTGCCAGCAGTCTAGACAGTATGTACGTGCAGTACTTC | CASSLDSMYVQYF
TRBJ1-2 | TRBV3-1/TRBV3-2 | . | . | TGTGCCAGCAGCCAAGGACAGGATATTACCATCTATGGCTACACCTTC | CASSQGQDITIYGYTF
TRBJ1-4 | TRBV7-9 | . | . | TGTGCCAGCAGCTTAGGGACAGCGAAAGGAAAACTGTTTTTT | CASSLGTAKGKLFF
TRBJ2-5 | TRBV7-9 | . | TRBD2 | TGTGCCAGCAGCTGGGGGACTAGCTTCGAGACCCAGTACTTC | CASSWGTSFETQYF
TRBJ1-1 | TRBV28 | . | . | TGTGCCAGCAGTTTGTCGTACACTGAAGCTTTCTTT | CASSLSYTEAFF
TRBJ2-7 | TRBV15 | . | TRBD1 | TGTGCCACCAGAACCATTTACCCGGGACAGGAAGTCTACGAGCAGTACTTC | CATRTIYPGQEVYEQYF
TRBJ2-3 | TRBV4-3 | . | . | TGCGCCAGCAGCCGAACTTACGCATCGGCGGGGCGTAGCACAGATACGCAGTATTTT | CASSRTYASAGRSTDTQYF
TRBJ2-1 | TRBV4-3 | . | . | TGCGCCAGCAGCCAAGATATAACTAGAATTAAGGAAAATGAGCAGTTCTTC | CASSQDITRIKENEQFF
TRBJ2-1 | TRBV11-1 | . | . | TGTGCCAGCAGCTTAGGAGCCTCCAATAAGCAGTTCTTC | CASSLGASNKQFF
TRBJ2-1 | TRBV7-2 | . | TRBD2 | TGTGCCAGCAGCAGGATTAGCGGGGGGGCAGGTTACAATGAGCAGTTCTTC | CASSRISGGAGYNEQFF
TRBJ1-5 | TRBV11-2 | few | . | TGTGCCAGCAGCCCGACTTGGGGCAGCAATCAGCCCCAGCATTTT | CASSPTWGSNQPQHF
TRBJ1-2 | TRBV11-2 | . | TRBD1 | TGTGCCAGCAGCTTAGGAGGGGGCGGCTATGGCTACACCTTC | CASSLGGGGYGYTF
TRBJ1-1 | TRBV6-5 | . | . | TGTGCCAGCAGTTACGGCCGGGTGGACACTGAAGCTTTCTTT | CASSYGRVDTEAFF
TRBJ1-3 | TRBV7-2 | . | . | TGTGCCAGCAGCTTAGGCGGGGGGGCAAGGTCTGGAAACACCATATATTTT | CASSLGGGARSGNTIYF
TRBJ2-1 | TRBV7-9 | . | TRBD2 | TGTGCCAGCAGCTTAGGTAGCGGGAGGGCCAGCAATGAGCAGTTCTTC | CASSLGSGRASNEQFF
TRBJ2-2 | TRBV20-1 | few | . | TGCAGTGCTAGTTTCGGCGGGCCGGGCACCGGGGAGCTGTTTTTT | CSASFGGPGTGELFF
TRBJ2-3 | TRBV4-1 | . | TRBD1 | TGCGCCAGCAGCCCACGGACAGGGGGCTTAGTGACAGATACGCAGTATTTT | CASSPRTGGLVTDTQYF
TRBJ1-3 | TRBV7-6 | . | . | TGTGCCAGCAGCTTAGGGCAGGGAAACACCATATATTTT | CASSLGQGNTIYF